This is a list of T cell receptor beta chains from one sample in a study of T cell changes during pregnancy in multiple sclerosis. The assay was immunoSEQ multiplex PCR, and TCRdb's table has in-frame clones only and misses some. The sample includes over 25,000 clones, 90% to 95% of them seen just once. The sample in question was CD4+ T cells from peripheral blood mononuclear cells, obtained in the first trimester of pregnancy. These receptors originate from a female donor with multiple sclerosis, enrolled in a pregnancy study. Each CDR3 is given with its conserved first and last residue. D genes are given only for firm matches.

len,j_gene,d_gene,v_gene,CDR3aa
13,TRBJ1-2,NA,TRBV4-2,CASSQEPQGGYTF
17,TRBJ2-3,NA,TRBV7-9,CASSLDGYFRGTDTQYF
17,TRBJ1-2,TRBD1,TRBV5-5,CASSIGQGTLGSYGYTF
14,TRBJ2-5,NA,TRBV11-2,CASSLERTEETQYF
14,TRBJ2-3,NA,TRBV2,CASKVSVAADTQYF
16,TRBJ2-2,NA,TRBV5-1,CASSTQGSRDTGELFF
13,TRBJ1-6,NA,TRBV6-5,CATQDSYNSPLHF
15,TRBJ2-7,TRBD2,TRBV2,CASRARGGGTYEQYF
12,TRBJ1-2,NA,TRBV5-7,CASSSYYRSYTF
14,TRBJ2-1,TRBD1,TRBV5-6,CASSLLGQGNEQFF
19,TRBJ1-3,NA,TRBV15,CATSRARLRDTRSGNTIYF
14,TRBJ1-2,NA,TRBV28,CASKYGMRGGGYTF
13,TRBJ1-2,NA,TRBV5-4,CASSLDSIYGYTF
14,TRBJ2-1,TRBD1,TRBV9,CASSNRGIDNEQFF
15,TRBJ2-3,NA,TRBV9,CASSERAVTGDTQYF
16,TRBJ1-2,NA,TRBV21-1,CASSPRTGPRSYGYTF
12,TRBJ1-2,NA,TRBV5-6,CASSYQGYGYTF
15,TRBJ1-2,TRBD1,TRBV2,CASKPGQVMTYGYTF
15,TRBJ1-2,NA,TRBV19,CASITGPGQDYGYTF
12,TRBJ1-1,TRBD1,TRBV2,CASLGQGVRAFF
12,TRBJ1-2,NA,TRBV30,CAWSPGNYGYTF
15,TRBJ2-2,TRBD1,TRBV19,CASRMDRGRTGELFF
18,TRBJ2-3,NA,TRBV2,CASSSPLLGSLSTDTQYF
14,TRBJ1-1,NA,TRBV25-1,CASSDVRGSTEAFF
11,TRBJ2-7,NA,TRBV2,CASTFSYEQYF
14,TRBJ2-2,TRBD1,TRBV25-1,CASSATGESGELFF
14,TRBJ2-7,NA,TRBV27,CASRSSGAKHEQYF
15,TRBJ1-4,NA,TRBV19,CASSIVVLGGEKLFF
15,TRBJ2-2,TRBD1,TRBV19,CASRRDRVNTGELFF
14,TRBJ2-3,TRBD1,TRBV7-8,CASSQQGAGDTQYF
16,TRBJ2-6,TRBD1,TRBV5-4,CASSRTGYSGANVLTF
12,TRBJ1-1,NA,TRBV28,CASSQGGTEAFF
14,TRBJ1-1,NA,TRBV7-2,CASSLGRGNTEAFF
15,TRBJ1-6,NA,TRBV30,CAWSVQAQSNSPLHF
17,TRBJ2-2,TRBD2,TRBV5-4,CASSLKAGGPNTGELFF
15,TRBJ2-7,TRBD1,TRBV5-1,CASSLRQGTAYEQYF
14,TRBJ1-4,TRBD1,TRBV15,CATSRETGYEKLFF
15,TRBJ2-3,NA,TRBV4-1,CASTQGRGNTDTQYF
15,TRBJ1-5,TRBD1,TRBV27,CASRTGGARNQPQHF
14,TRBJ1-5,NA,TRBV6-6,CASTGSWGNQPQHF
12,TRBJ1-2,NA,TRBV28,CASGGGTDGYTF
16,TRBJ1-3,TRBD1,TRBV5-1,CASSPGQAGSGNTIYF
14,TRBJ1-2,TRBD1,TRBV5-4,CASSLDDRAKSHTF
15,TRBJ1-1,NA,TRBV2,CASSAQGRENTEAFF